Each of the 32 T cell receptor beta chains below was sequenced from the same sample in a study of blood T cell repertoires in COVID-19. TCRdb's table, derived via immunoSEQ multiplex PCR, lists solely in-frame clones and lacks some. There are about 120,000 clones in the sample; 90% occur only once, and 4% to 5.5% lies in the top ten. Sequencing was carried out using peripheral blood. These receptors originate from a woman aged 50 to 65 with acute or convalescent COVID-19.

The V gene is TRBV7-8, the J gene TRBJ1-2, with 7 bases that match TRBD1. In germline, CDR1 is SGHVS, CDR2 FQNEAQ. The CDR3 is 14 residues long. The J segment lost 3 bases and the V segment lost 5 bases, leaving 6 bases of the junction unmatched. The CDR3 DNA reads TGTGCCAGCAGCGTCACAGGGGCCGACTATGGCTACACCTTC. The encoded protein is CASSVTGADYGYTF.

The chain's CDR3 is CASSPGGGGNQPQHF. CDR3 nucleotides: TGCGCCAGCAGCCCGGGAGGAGGGGGCAATCAGCCCCAGCATTTT. The V and J genes are TRBV4-1 and TRBJ1-5, with D perhaps TRBD1 (5 bases). This CDR3 spans 15 amino acids. Trimming removed 4 bases at V and 2 bases at J, with 12 bases between. Germline loops: CDR1 MGHRA, CDR2 YSYEKL.

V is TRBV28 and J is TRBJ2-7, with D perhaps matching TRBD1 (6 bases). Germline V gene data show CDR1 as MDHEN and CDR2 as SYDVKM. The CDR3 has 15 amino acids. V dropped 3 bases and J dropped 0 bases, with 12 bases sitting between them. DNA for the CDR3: TGTGCCAGCAGTTTCGGTACAGGGCCCTCCTACGAGCAGTACTTC. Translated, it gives CASSFGTGPSYEQYF.

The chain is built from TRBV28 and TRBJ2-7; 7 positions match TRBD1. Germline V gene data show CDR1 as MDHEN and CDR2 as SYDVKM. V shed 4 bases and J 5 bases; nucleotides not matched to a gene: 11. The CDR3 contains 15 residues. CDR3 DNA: TGTGCCAGCAGTTCCCCACGGACAGGAAACGACGAGCAGTACTTC. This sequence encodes CASSSPRTGNDEQYF.

The chain's CDR3 is CASSLARTVSSSYEQYF. The CDR3 DNA sequence: TGTGCCAGCAGCTTAGCCCGGACAGTAAGTAGCTCCTACGAGCAGTACTTC. The chain has TRBV7-2 and TRBJ2-7, with a tentative D call TRBD1 (6 bases). The V and J ends lost 0 bases and 0 bases respectively, with 15 bases between them. The germline gives CDR1 SGHTA, CDR2 FQGNSA. The CDR3 is made up of 17 amino acids.

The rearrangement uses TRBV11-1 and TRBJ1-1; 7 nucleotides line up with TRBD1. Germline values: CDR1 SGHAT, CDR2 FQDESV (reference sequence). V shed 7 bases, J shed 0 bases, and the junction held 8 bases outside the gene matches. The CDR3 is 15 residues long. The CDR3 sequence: CASTRQGPMNTEAFF. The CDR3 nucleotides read TGTGCCAGCACCCGACAGGGCCCCATGAACACTGAAGCTTTCTTT.

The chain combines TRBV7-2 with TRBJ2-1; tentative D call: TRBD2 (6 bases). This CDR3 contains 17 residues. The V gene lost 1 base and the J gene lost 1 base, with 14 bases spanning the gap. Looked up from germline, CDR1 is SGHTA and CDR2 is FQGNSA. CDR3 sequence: CASSLVDQLASYNEQFF. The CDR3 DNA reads TGTGCCAGCAGCTTAGTGGACCAACTAGCATCCTACAATGAGCAGTTCTTC.

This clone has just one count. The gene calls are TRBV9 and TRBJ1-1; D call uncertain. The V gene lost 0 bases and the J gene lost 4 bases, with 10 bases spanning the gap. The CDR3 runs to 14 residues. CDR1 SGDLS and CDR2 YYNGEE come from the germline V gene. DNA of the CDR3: TGTGCCAGCAGCGTAGGAGGTGTGAGCACTGAAGCTTTCTTT. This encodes CASSVGGVSTEAFF.

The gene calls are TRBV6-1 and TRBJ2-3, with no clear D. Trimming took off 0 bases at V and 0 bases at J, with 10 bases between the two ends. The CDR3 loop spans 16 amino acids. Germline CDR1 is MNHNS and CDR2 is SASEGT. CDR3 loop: CASSEALAISTDTQYF. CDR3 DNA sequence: TGTGCCAGCAGTGAAGCTTTGGCCATTAGCACAGATACGCAGTATTTT.

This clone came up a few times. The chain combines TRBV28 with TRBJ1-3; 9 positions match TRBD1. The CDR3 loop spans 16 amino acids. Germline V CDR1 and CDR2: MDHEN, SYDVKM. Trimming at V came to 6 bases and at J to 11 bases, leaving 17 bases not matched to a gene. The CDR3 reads CASRPTFRDREEPIYF. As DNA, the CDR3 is TGTGCCAGCAGGCCGACATTCCGGGACAGGGAGGAGCCCATATATTTT.

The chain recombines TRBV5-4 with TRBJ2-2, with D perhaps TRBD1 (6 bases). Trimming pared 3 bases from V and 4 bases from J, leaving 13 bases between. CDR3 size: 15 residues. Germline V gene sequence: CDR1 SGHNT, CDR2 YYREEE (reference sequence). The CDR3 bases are TGTGCCAGCAGCTCAAAACAGGGATTCACCGGGGAGCTGTTTTTT. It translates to CASSSKQGFTGELFF. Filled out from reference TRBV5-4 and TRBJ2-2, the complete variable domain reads ETGVTQSPTHLIKTRGQQVTLRCSSQSGHNTVSWYQQALGQGPQFIFQYYREEENGRGNFPPRFSGLQFPNYSSELNVNALELDDSALYLCASSSKQGFTGELFFGEGSRLTVL.

CDR3 in amino acids: CATSMGQGRDNEQFF. In nucleotides, the CDR3 is TGTGCCACCTCGATGGGACAGGGTAGGGACAATGAGCAGTTCTTC. This chain connects TRBV19 to TRBJ2-1; 9 positions match TRBD1. Germline-derived CDR1 and CDR2 are LNHDA and SQIVND (reference sequence). The V and J ends lost 10 bases and 5 bases, in that order; junction bases with no gene match: 12. This CDR3 comprises 15 residues. The whole variable domain, remainder taken from reference TRBV19 and TRBJ2-1, is DGGITQSPKYLFRKEGQNVTLSCEQNLNHDAMYWYRQDPGQGLRLIYYSQIVNDFQKGDIAEGYSVSREKKESFPLTVTSAQKNPTAFYLCATSMGQGRDNEQFFGPGTRLTVL.

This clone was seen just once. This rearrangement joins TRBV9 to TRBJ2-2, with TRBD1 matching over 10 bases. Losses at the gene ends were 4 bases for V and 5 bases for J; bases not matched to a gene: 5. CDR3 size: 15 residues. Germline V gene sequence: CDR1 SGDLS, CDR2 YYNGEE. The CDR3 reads CASSLRQGATGELFF. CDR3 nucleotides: TGTGCCAGCAGCCTTCGACAGGGGGCTACCGGGGAGCTGTTTTTT.

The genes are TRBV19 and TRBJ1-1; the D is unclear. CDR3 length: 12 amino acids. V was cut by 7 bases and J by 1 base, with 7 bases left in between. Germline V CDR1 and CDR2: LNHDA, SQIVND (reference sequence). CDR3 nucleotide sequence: TGTGCCAGTATGAGGGCGAACACTGAAGCTTTCTTT. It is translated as CASMRANTEAFF.

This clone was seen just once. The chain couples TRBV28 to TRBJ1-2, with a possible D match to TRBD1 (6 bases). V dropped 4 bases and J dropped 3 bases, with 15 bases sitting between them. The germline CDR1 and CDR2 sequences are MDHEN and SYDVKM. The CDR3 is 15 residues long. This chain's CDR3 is CASSSEDSFYYGYTF. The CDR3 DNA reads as TGTGCCAGCAGTTCTGAGGACAGTTTTTACTATGGCTACACCTTC.

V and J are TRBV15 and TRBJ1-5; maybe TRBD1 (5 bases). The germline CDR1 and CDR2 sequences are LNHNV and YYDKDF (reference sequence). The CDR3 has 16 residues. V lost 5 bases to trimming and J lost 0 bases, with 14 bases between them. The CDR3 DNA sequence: TGTGCCACCAGCCCTAGGAGACAGACTAGCAATCAGCCCCAGCATTTT. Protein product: CATSPRRQTSNQPQHF.

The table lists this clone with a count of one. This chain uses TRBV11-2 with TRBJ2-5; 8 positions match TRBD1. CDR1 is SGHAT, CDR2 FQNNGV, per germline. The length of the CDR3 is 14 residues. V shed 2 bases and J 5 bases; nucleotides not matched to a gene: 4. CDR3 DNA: TGTGCCAGCAGCTTATCAGGGGGCCGGGAGACCCAGTACTTC. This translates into CASSLSGGRETQYF.

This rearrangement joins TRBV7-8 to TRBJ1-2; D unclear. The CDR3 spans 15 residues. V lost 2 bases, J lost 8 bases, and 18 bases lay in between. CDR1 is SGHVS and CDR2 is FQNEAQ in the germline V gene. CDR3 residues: CASSLLPQRATGYTF. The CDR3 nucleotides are TGTGCCAGCAGCTTACTCCCTCAGCGGGCCACAGGCTACACCTTC.

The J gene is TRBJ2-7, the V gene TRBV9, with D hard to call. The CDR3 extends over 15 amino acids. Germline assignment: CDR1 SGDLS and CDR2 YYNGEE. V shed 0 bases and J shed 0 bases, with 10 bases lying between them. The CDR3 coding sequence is TGTGCCAGCAGCGTAGGGTCACTGTACTCCTACGAGCAGTACTTC. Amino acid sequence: CASSVGSLYSYEQYF. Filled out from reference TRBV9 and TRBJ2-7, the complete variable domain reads DSGVTQTPKHLITATGQRVTLRCSPRSGDLSVYWYQQSLDQGLQFLIQYYNGEERAKGNILERFSAQQFPDLHSELNLSSLELGDSALYFCASSVGSLYSYEQYFGPGTRLTVT.

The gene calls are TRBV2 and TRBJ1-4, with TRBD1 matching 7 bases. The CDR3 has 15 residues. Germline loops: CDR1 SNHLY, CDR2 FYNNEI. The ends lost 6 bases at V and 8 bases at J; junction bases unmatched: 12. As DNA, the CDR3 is TGTGCCAGCAGCGGTAAGACAGGGCATCGAGAAAAACTGTTTTTT. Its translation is CASSGKTGHREKLFF.

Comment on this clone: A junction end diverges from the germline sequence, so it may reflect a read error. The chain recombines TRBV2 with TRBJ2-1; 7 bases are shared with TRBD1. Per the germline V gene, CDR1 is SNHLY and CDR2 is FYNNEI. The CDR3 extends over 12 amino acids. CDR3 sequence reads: CASSERGPEEVF. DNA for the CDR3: TGTGCCAGCAGTGAAAGGGGGCCAGAGGAAGTCTTC.

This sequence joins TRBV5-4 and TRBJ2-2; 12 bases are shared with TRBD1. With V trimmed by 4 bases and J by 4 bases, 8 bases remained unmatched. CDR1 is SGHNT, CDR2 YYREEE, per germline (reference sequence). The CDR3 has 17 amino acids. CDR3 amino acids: CASSPGQGAGGTGELFF. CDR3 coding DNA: TGTGCCAGCAGCCCGGGACAGGGGGCAGGGGGCACCGGGGAGCTGTTTTTT.

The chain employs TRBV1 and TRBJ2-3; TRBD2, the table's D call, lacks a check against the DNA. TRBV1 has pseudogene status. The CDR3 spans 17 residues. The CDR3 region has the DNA TGCACCAGCAGCCAAGTAGGTAGCGGGGGTATCACAGATACGCAGTATTTT. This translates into CTSSQVGSGGITDTQYF.

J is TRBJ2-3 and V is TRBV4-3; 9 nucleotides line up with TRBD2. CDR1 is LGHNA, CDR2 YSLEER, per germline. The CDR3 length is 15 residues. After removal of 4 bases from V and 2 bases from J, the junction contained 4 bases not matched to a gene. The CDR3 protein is CASSRTSGYTDTQYF. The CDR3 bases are TGCGCCAGCAGCCGAACTAGCGGGTACACAGATACGCAGTATTTT.

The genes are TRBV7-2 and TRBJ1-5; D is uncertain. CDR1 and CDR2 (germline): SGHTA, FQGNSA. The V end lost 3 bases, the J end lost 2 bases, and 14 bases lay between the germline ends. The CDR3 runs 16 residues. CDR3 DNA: TGTGCCAGCAGCTTGTCCGGGGTGAAGGGCAATCAGCCCCAGCATTTT. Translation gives CASSLSGVKGNQPQHF.

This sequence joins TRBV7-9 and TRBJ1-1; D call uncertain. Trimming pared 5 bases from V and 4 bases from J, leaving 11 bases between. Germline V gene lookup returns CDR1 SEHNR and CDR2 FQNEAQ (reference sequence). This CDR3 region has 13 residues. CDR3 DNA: TGTGCCAGCAGCGCTAGGATGGGCACTGAAGCTTTCTTT. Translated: CASSARMGTEAFF.

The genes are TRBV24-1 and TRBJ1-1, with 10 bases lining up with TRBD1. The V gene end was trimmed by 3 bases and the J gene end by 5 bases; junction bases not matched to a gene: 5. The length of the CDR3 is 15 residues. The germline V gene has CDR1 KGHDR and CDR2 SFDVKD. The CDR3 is CATSDPRTGGTEAFF. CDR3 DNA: TGTGCCACCAGTGATCCTAGGACAGGGGGTACTGAAGCTTTCTTT.

CDR3 residues: CASSQGLQNTEAFF. Written as DNA, the CDR3 is TGCGCCAGCAGCCAAGGACTCCAGAACACTGAAGCTTTCTTT. The chain carries TRBV4-1 and TRBJ1-1; D call uncertain. The length of the CDR3 is 14 residues. Germline V gives CDR1 MGHRA, CDR2 YSYEKL. Trimming removed 1 base from V and 1 base from J, with 7 bases in between.

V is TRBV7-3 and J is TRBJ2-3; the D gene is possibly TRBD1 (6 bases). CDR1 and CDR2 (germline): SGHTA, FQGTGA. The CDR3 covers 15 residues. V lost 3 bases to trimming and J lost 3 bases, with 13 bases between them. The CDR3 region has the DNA TGTGCCAGCAGCTTCCTGGGGGCCAGGACAGATACGCAGTATTTT. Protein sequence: CASSFLGARTDTQYF.

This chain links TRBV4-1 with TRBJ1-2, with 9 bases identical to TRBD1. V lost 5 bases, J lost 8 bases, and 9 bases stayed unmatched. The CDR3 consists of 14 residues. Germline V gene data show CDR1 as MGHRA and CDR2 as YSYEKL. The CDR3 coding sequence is TGCGCCAGCAGCTCCCCCGGGACAGGGCAAGGCTACACCTTC. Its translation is CASSSPGTGQGYTF.

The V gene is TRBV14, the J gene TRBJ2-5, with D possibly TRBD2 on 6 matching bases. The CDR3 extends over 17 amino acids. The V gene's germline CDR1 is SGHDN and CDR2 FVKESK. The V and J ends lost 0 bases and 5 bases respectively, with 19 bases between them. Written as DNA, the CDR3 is TGTGCCAGCAGCCAAGATTACTACCGGGACGGAGGGGAGACCCAGTACTTC. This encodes CASSQDYYRDGGETQYF. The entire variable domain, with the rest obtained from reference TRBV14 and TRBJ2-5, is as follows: EAGVTQFPSHSVIEKGQTVTLRCDPISGHDNLYWYRRVMGKEIKFLLHFVKESKQDESGMPNNRFLAERTGGTYSTLKVQPAELEDSGVYFCASSQDYYRDGGETQYFGPGTRLLVL.

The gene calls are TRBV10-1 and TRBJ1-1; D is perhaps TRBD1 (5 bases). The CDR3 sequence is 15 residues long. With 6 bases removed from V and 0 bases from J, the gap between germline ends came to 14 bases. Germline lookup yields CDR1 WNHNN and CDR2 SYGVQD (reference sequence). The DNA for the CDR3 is TGCGCCAGCAGGGGGGGACGGGCCATGAACACTGAAGCTTTCTTT. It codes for CASRGGRAMNTEAFF.